The 8 T cell receptor beta chains in this list originate from one sample, sequenced in a study of CD8+CD57+ T cells in acquired aplastic anemia. The template for TCR beta VDJ and CDR3 sequence profiling was genomic DNA. TCRdb re-called the reads with MiXCR, one entry per CDR3 protein. The sample shows around 250,000 distinct CDR3 sequences, around 82% of them seen only once. Only patients with CD8+CD57+ cell expansion on flow cytometry were chosen for sequencing. The sample consisted of sorted CD4+, CD8+, or CD8+CD57+ T cells (not recorded which) from PBMCs. Receptors originate from a human donor with aplastic anemia.

With regard to this clonotype: This likely comes from a read error, as the CDR3 has no conserved phenylalanine or tryptophan at its end. The DNA is left out, because the CDR3 cannot be placed on it with certainty; the CDR3 is given as TCRdb lists it. The rearrangement joins TRBV7-9 to TRBJ2-3; the D call of TRBD1 is as the table states it, not checked on the DNA. The CDR3 is 13 residues long, ends included. The germline V gene has CDR1 SEHNR and CDR2 FQNEAQ (reference sequence). CDR3 sequence reads: CASSPGGGDHTDT.

The chain employs TRBV5-4 and TRBJ2-1; D may be TRBD2 (6 bases). Germline V gene lookup returns CDR1 SGHNT and CDR2 YYREEE (reference sequence). The CDR3 is made up of 15 amino acids. Trimming shortened V by 2 bases and J by 1 base, and 10 bases separated the two germline ends. CDR3 amino acids: CASSFASASYNEQFF. The DNA for the CDR3 is TGTGCCAGCAGCTTTGCTAGCGCTTCCTACAATGAGCAGTTCTTC. Full variable domain (missing parts from reference TRBV5-4 and TRBJ2-1): ETGVTQSPTHLIKTRGQQVTLRCSSQSGHNTVSWYQQALGQGPQFIFQYYREEENGRGNFPPRFSGLQFPNYSSELNVNALELDDSALYLCASSFASASYNEQFFGPGTRLTVL.

This clonotype was found many times. V gene TRBV6-6 combines with J gene TRBJ1-1, with D maybe TRBD1 (6 bases). V was clipped by 5 bases and J by 2 bases, with 12 bases between them. From germline, CDR1 is MNHNY and CDR2 SVGAGI (reference sequence). The CDR3 has 14 amino acids. CDR3 DNA sequence: TGTGCCAGCAGTGAAACAGGGTTCAACACTGAAGCTTTCTTT. This encodes CASSETGFNTEAFF.

The count of this clonotype is one. This sequence joins TRBV20-1 and TRBJ1-4, with TRBD1 matching 9 bases. V trimming: 0 bases; J trimming: 3 bases; junction bases outside the gene matches: 5. CDR1 and CDR2 from the germline V gene are DFQATT and SNEGSKA (reference sequence). There are 16 residues in the CDR3. The CDR3, as DNA: TGCAGTGCTAGAGATCGTAGGACAGGGGCTAATGAAAAACTGTTTTTT. Its translation: CSARDRRTGANEKLFF.

This sequence joins TRBV11-3 and TRBJ2-1; tentatively, D is TRBD1 or TRBD2 (5 bases each). The CDR3 has 15 residues. Germline values: CDR1 SGHNT, CDR2 YENEEA. The V end was cut by 6 bases, the J end by 2 bases, with 14 bases between. The CDR3 DNA follows: TGTGCCAGCAGTATACGGCGAGGGGCCTACAATGAGCAGTTCTTC. Encoded protein: CASSIRRGAYNEQFF.

Details on this clonotype: No conserved phenylalanine or tryptophan is present at the end of the CDR3, so a read error is the likely explanation. No DNA is shown, since the ends of the CDR3 on it are uncertain; the CDR3 is the one TCRdb lists. The chain employs TRBV7-2 and TRBJ2-1; the table's D gene call, TRBD1, was not cross checked with the DNA. CDR1 SGHTA and CDR2 FQGNSA come from the germline V gene. The CDR3 totals 13 residues, both ends included. This CDR3 reads CASSLMGQKTQIY.

As for this clonotype: The conserved closing phenylalanine or tryptophan is absent in this CDR3, likely reflecting a read error. No DNA is shown, since the ends of the CDR3 on it are uncertain; the CDR3 is the one TCRdb lists. This rearrangement joins TRBV2 to TRBJ2-7; the D segment call TRBD1 is taken from the table without a DNA check. CDR1 and CDR2 from the germline V gene are SNHLY and FYNNEI. Including both end residues, the CDR3 is 16 amino acids long. CDR3 sequence reads: CASSPDRAVEKLFFGI.

In DNA, the CDR3 is TGTGCCAGCAGCTTGTTACACCCAGGGAACACTGAAGCTTTCTTT. Amino acid sequence: CASSLLHPGNTEAFF. The gene calls are TRBV5-5 and TRBJ1-1; D not certain. V shed 1 base and J shed 1 base, with 11 bases lying between them. This CDR3 has 15 residues. Germline CDR1 is SGHKS and CDR2 is YYEKEE (reference sequence). Based on the CDR3 plus reference TRBV5-5 and TRBJ1-1, the full variable domain is DAGVTQSPTHLIKTRGQQVTLRCSPISGHKSVSWYQQVLGQGPQFIFQYYEKEERGRGNFPDRFSARQFPNYSSELNVNALLLGDSALYLCASSLLHPGNTEAFFGQGTRLTVV.